What follows are 8 T cell receptor beta chains derived from one specimen sequenced in a study of blood T cell repertoires in COVID-19. Libraries were prepared by immunoSEQ multiplex PCR; TCRdb keeps only in-frame clonotypes and omits some of them. The sample shows over 200,000 clones, just under 90% of them seen only once. Sequenced input: PBMCs or T cells enriched from blood (not recorded which). The source is a woman in her 30s with acute COVID-19.

The table lists this clone with a count of one. The DNA of the CDR3 is TGTGCCAGCAGCGTCCGTGACAGGGGGACGCTCTTTGGCAATGAGCAGTTCTTC. This encodes CASSVRDRGTLFGNEQFF. The V call is TRBV9, the J call TRBJ2-1, with TRBD1 matching over 9 bases. The V gene's germline CDR1 is SGDLS and CDR2 YYNGEE. The CDR3 has 18 amino acids. With 2 bases clipped from V and 6 bases from J, the junction kept 15 bases outside the gene matches. Based on the CDR3 plus reference TRBV9 and TRBJ2-1, the full variable domain is DSGVTQTPKHLITATGQRVTLRCSPRSGDLSVYWYQQSLDQGLQFLIQYYNGEERAKGNILERFSAQQFPDLHSELNLSSLELGDSALYFCASSVRDRGTLFGNEQFFGPGTRLTVL.

The genes are TRBV7-2 and TRBJ2-1, with D possibly matching TRBD1 (6 bases). Germline V gene sequence: CDR1 SGHTA, CDR2 FQGNSA. The CDR3 loop spans 16 amino acids. Trimming stripped 5 bases from V and 0 bases from J, with 14 bases between. The CDR3 DNA reads TGTGCCAGCAGCAACCTGGACAGAGGCTCCTACAATGAGCAGTTCTTC. Protein sequence: CASSNLDRGSYNEQFF. The whole variable domain, remainder taken from reference TRBV7-2 and TRBJ2-1, is GAGVSQSPSNKVTEKGKDVELRCDPISGHTALYWYRQSLGQGLEFLIYFQGNSAPDKSGLPSDRFSAERTGGSVSTLTIQRTQQEDSAVYLCASSNLDRGSYNEQFFGPGTRLTVL.

The V and J genes are TRBV10-3 and TRBJ2-2, with D perhaps TRBD1 (5 bases). The CDR3 runs 16 residues. Trimming removed 2 bases from V and 1 base from J, with 11 bases in between. CDR1 is ENHRY and CDR2 is SYGVKD in the germline V gene. The CDR3 DNA sequence: TGTGCCATCAGTGAGAGGGGTCAGGGGAACACCGGGGAGCTGTTTTTT. Translating gives CAISERGQGNTGELFF.

The chain combines TRBV7-2 with TRBJ2-7; 11 nucleotides agree with TRBD2. V shed 0 bases and J 4 bases; nucleotides not matched to a gene: 2. The germline V gene encodes CDR1 SGHTA and CDR2 FQGNSA. The CDR3 totals 15 residues. This CDR3 is CASSLALAGGYEQYF. The CDR3 DNA reads as TGTGCCAGCAGCTTAGCGCTAGCGGGGGGATACGAGCAGTACTTC.

This clone was recorded only once. This chain links TRBV30 with TRBJ1-6, with TRBD1 matching over 7 bases. CDR1 and CDR2 from the germline V gene are GTSNPN and SVGIG (reference sequence). The CDR3 sequence is 13 residues long. With V trimmed by 1 base and J by 8 bases, 2 bases remained unmatched. Here the CDR3 DNA reads TGTGCCTGGAGTGGACAGGGTTATTCACCCCTCCACTTT. Protein product: CAWSGQGYSPLHF.

The rearrangement joins TRBV19 to TRBJ1-2, with D possibly being TRBD1 (5 bases). This CDR3 has 14 amino acids. The germline V gene encodes CDR1 LNHDA and CDR2 SQIVND (reference sequence). Trimming pared 7 bases from V and 2 bases from J, leaving 14 bases between. Here the CDR3 reads CASTTQGLNYGYTF. CDR3 coding DNA: TGTGCCAGTACCACCCAGGGTTTAAACTATGGCTACACCTTC. Full variable domain (rest looked up from reference TRBV19 and TRBJ1-2): DGGITQSPKYLFRKEGQNVTLSCEQNLNHDAMYWYRQDPGQGLRLIYYSQIVNDFQKGDIAEGYSVSREKKESFPLTVTSAQKNPTAFYLCASTTQGLNYGYTFGSGTRLTVV.

The rearrangement uses TRBV7-9 and TRBJ2-7; TRBD1 is a possible D gene (6 bases). V lost 5 bases, J lost 5 bases, and 19 bases lay in between. Germline V gives CDR1 SEHNR, CDR2 FQNEAQ (reference sequence). This CDR3 comprises 15 residues. Here the CDR3 DNA reads TGTGCCAGCAGCCTAGACGGGACAACCCATCACGAGCAGTACTTC. It encodes CASSLDGTTHHEQYF. Variable domain in full (rest from reference TRBV7-9 and TRBJ2-7): DTGVSQNPRHKITKRGQNVTFRCDPISEHNRLYWYRQTLGQGPEFLTYFQNEAQLEKSRLLSDRFSAERPKGSFSTLEIQRTEQGDSAMYLCASSLDGTTHHEQYFGPGTRLTVT.

V is TRBV12-3 or TRBV12-4 and J is TRBJ2-5, with a weak D call TRBD2 (5 bases). The length of the CDR3 is 13 residues. V lost 4 bases and J 4 bases, leaving 10 bases between the germline ends. CDR3 nucleotide sequence: TGTGCCAGCAGTTCCGGGGATCGAGAGACCCAGTACTTC. Translation: CASSSGDRETQYF.